This T cell receptor (beta chain) is from a study of vaccination effects on CD4 cells after COVID-19. This clone was counted a few times. Its antigen is unknown. General observations from the study: Infection-derived and vaccine-derived clones contracted markedly late after vaccination.

Within the ViraFEST assay, antigen-specific CD4+ T cells underwent expansion with viral peptide pools prior to sequencing. Investigators separated out CD4+ T cells once approximately 9 days of culture had passed. People in the vaccine group had not been infected with SARS-CoV-2 before, and their nucleocapsid antibodies were negative. The assay was immunoSEQ multiplex PCR, and TCRdb's table has in-frame clones only and misses some. This repertoire shows 40,000 to 50,000 clones, roughly 76% found once; its top ten account for about 26%. CDR3 length equals 10 residues. The V end lost 7 bases, the J end lost 5 bases, and 6 bases lay between the germline ends. Germline V lookup: CDR1 SQVTM, CDR2 ANQGSEA.

The sequenced sample was CD4+ T cells from PBMCs cultured with HCoV-OC43 spike peptides, obtained before COVID-19 vaccination. The subset here: HCoV-OC43 spike overlapping peptide pool stimulation. The rearrangement joins TRBV29-1 to TRBJ2-1; unclear D gene. This receptor was taken from a human donor who received a COVID-19 vaccine. CDR3: CSAAHNEQFF. CDR3 nucleotides: TGCAGCGCCGCCCACAATGAGCAGTTCTTC.